This TCR beta chain derives from a study of tumor-infiltrating lymphocytes in primary liver carcinoma. Study-level information: Patients were men and women aged 30 to 69 years.

The length of the CDR3 is 17 residues. Germline lookup yields CDR1 SGHRS and CDR2 YFSETQ. V was pared by 2 bases and J by 0 bases, with 15 bases between. Starting from 500 ng of total RNA, TCR beta cDNA was produced with a primer in the constant region. Nested multiplex PCR, run for three rounds with slightly modified ARM-PCR, yielded TCR beta libraries. The two initial PCR rounds, roughly 11 cycles each, used TRBV1-TRBV30 forward and C-beta reverse primers. MiXCR, applied by TCRdb to the multiplex PCR reads, yields one record per CDR3 protein. In the table there are some 38,000 distinct CDR3 sequences, under 75% of which are singletons. Unsorted bulk tissue, about 19-31 mg of it, served as the source for co-extraction of RNA and DNA.

Sequenced material: liver tumor tissue from sampling region 4. The subset: tumor region T4, right-lateral pole. The gene calls are TRBV5-1 and TRBJ2-1, with D possibly being TRBD2 (5 bases). The TCR sequence derives from a man aged 35-49 years with primary liver carcinoma and hepatitis B virus infection. The CDR3 sequence: CASSFNAAVSSYNEQFF. As DNA, the CDR3 is TGCGCCAGCAGCTTCAATGCAGCGGTGAGCTCCTACAATGAGCAGTTCTTC.